This record covers a single TCR beta chain. What it recognizes is unknown. The data stem from a study of beta chain features in type 1 diabetes. Investigators reverse transcribed all isolated RNA, so they sequenced expressed TCRB transcripts. The data were produced by immunoSEQ multiplex PCR, yet TCRdb's version contains in-frame clones alone and is incomplete. Of some 150,000 clones listed, roughly an eighth are singletons. The length of the CDR3 is 14 residues. Trimming stripped 6 bases from V and 0 bases from J, with 12 bases between. Germline values: CDR1 GTSNPN, CDR2 SVGIG (reference sequence). Whole-study findings and limits: All four CD4+ subsets from Type 1 diabetes patients carried moderately but significantly shorter TCRB CDR3s.

The rearrangement joins TRBV30 to TRBJ1-3; the D is unclear. The sequencing input was central memory CD4+ T cells from blood. The source is a man younger than 35 with type 1 diabetes. CDR3 sequence: CACPPAASGNTIYF. The CDR3 bases are TGTGCCTGCCCCCCCGCCGCCTCTGGAAACACCATATATTTT. The whole variable domain, filled in from reference TRBV30 and TRBJ1-3, reads SQTIHQWPATLVQPVGSPLSLECTVEGTSNPNLYWYRQAAGRGLQLLFYSVGIGQISSEVPQNLSASRPQDRQFILSSKKLLLSDSGFYLCACPPAASGNTIYFGEGSWLTVV.